This T cell receptor beta chain was sequenced in a study of blood T cells in healthy people across ages. Trimming cost V 8 bases and J 5 bases, with 21 bases left between them. Germline CDR1 reads MDHEN; CDR2 reads SYDVKM. The CDR3 extends over 15 amino acids. PCR was performed a second time for about 7 to 12 cycles using a sample-barcoded 5' primer and a J-beta primer mix. A single record per CDR3 protein comes from TCRdb applying MiXCR to the 5' RACE reads. This table has about 730,000 distinct CDR3 sequences, roughly 43% appearing once. In the case of this clonotype: Its antigen is currently unknown.

Each sample had at least 6 million PBMCs isolated. Findings of the study overall: Among T cells, TCR beta diversity per million cells dropped roughly linearly as age rose.

This sequence was found in an older woman in good health. Sequencing used blood. The chain combines TRBV28 with TRBJ1-1, with D possibly being TRBD1 (6 bases). This chain's CDR3 is CASRTGGAGKTEAFF. The CDR3 DNA sequence: TGTGCCAGCCGAACTGGGGGCGCAGGGAAAACTGAAGCTTTCTTT.